These 23 T cell receptor beta chains were sequenced from one sample in a study of molecular identifiers for immune sequencing clone quantification. One entry per CDR3 protein results from TCRdb running MiXCR on the PCR reads. The sample lists over 600,000 distinct CDR3 sequences, 15% to 20% occurring once. Sequenced sample: naive CD8+ T cells from blood, with Jurkat cell RNA spiked in. Subset: FACS-sorted CD8+CD4-CCR7+CD45RA+ naive T cells. The source is a human donor in good health. Some libraries in this study had Jurkat cell RNA spiked in.

This clonotype was counted many times. The V gene is TRBV28, the J gene TRBJ2-3; D assignment may be TRBD1 or TRBD2 (5 bases each). Germline-derived CDR1 and CDR2 are MDHEN and SYDVKM. V lost 6 bases, J lost 0 bases, and 19 bases lay in between. The CDR3 is 17 amino acids. In DNA form, the CDR3 reads TGTGCCAGCAGCTCACTACGGGGCACGGCTAGCACAGATACGCAGTATTTT. Its translation: CASSSLRGTASTDTQYF.

Note on this clonotype: A junction boundary mismatches the germline segment, possibly from a read error. The chain couples TRBV30 to TRBJ2-1, with 7 bases identical to TRBD1. CDR1 is GTSNPN, CDR2 SVGIG, per germline (reference sequence). The CDR3 sequence is 14 residues long. CDR3 in DNA: TGTGCCTGCCCTCGGTACAGGGGATCTGATGAGCAGTCCTTC. This gives the protein CACPRYRGSDEQSF.

Ten or more counts support this clonotype. Here the CDR3 DNA reads TGTGCCAGCAGCCATAGACAGGACGGTAAAGAGGGAGCTTTCTTT. Its protein product is CASSHRQDGKEGAFF. The chain employs TRBV7-8 and TRBJ1-1; D perhaps matches TRBD1 (6 bases). The ends were cut back, 5 bases at V and 10 bases at J, with 23 bases in the middle. Germline assignment: CDR1 SGHVS and CDR2 FQNEAQ. This CDR3 region has 15 residues.

Many counts were recorded for this clonotype. The rearrangement joins TRBV24-1 to TRBJ1-1; maybe TRBD1 (5 bases). The CDR3 is made up of 15 amino acids. The ends were cut back, 1 base at V and 5 bases at J, with 13 bases in the middle. Germline loops: CDR1 KGHDR, CDR2 SFDVKD. The CDR3 nucleotides are TGTGCCACCAGTGATTTTAAGGGGAGTTGGACTGAAGCTTTCTTT. Protein product: CATSDFKGSWTEAFF.

The chain carries TRBV14 and TRBJ2-7, with 8 bases fitting TRBD1. Germline values: CDR1 SGHDN, CDR2 FVKESK. V lost 5 bases and J lost 3; bases outside the gene matches: 6. The CDR3 length is 14 residues. For the CDR3, the DNA is TGTGCCAGCAGCGACAGGGGTCGTCGCTACGAGCAGTACTTC. This encodes CASSDRGRRYEQYF. Looking up the rest from reference TRBV14 and TRBJ2-7 gives the full variable domain: EAGVTQFPSHSVIEKGQTVTLRCDPISGHDNLYWYRRVMGKEIKFLLHFVKESKQDESGMPNNRFLAERTGGTYSTLKVQPAELEDSGVYFCASSDRGRRYEQYFGPGTRLTVT.

For this clonotype: Possible read error: a much larger clone is one base away. The CDR3 reads CASSSRLAVRETQYF. CDR3 nucleotide sequence: TGTGCCAGCAGTTCCAGACTAGCGGTCCGAGAGACCCAGTACTTC. The chain links TRBV27 to TRBJ2-5; TRBD2 aligns across 9 bases. Germline V gene sequence: CDR1 MNHEY, CDR2 SMNVEV (reference sequence). The CDR3 runs 15 residues. Losses at the gene ends were 4 bases for V and 4 bases for J; bases not matched to a gene: 7.

This clonotype was counted a few times. The chain uses TRBV29-1 and TRBJ2-7; possible D gene TRBD2, 6 bases. The V gene lost 2 bases and the J gene lost 0 bases, with 14 bases spanning the gap. Germline lookup yields CDR1 SQVTM and CDR2 ANQGSEA. This CDR3 region has 15 residues. The DNA for the CDR3 is TGCAGCGTTGAATCCCCGCGGGAAGCCTCCTACGAGCAGTACTTC. It encodes CSVESPREASYEQYF.

This clonotype was counted a single time. Given a much more abundant clone one base away, this may be a read error. The CDR3 loop is CASGPGGRNTGELFF. CDR3 in DNA: TGCGCCAGCGGCCCTGGGGGCCGGAACACCGGGGAGCTGTTTTTT. The gene calls are TRBV4-3 and TRBJ2-2, with D possibly matching TRBD1 (6 bases). The V gene's germline CDR1 is LGHNA and CDR2 YSLEER. The CDR3 totals 15 residues. Between the trimmed V and J ends, which lost 8 bases and 1 base, there was a span of 14 bases.

In its sample, this clonotype was seen many times. The chain couples TRBV12-3 or TRBV12-4 to TRBJ2-7, with unresolved D. The length of the CDR3 is 14 residues. The ends were cut back, 5 bases at V and 0 bases at J, with 11 bases in the middle. The CDR3 coding sequence is TGTGCCAGCAGTACCGCCCCGAGCTCCTACGAGCAGTACTTC. Translated, it gives CASSTAPSSYEQYF.

Comment on this clonotype: A clone one base away is much larger, so this may be a read error. The chain uses TRBV20-1 and TRBJ1-5; unclear D gene. CDR3 length equals 15 residues. Germline CDR1 reads DFQATT; CDR2 reads SNEGSKA (reference sequence). The CDR3 DNA reads as TGCAGTGCTAGACGGGTAAAGACAAGCAGTCAGCCCCAGCATTTT. Encoded protein: CSARRVKTSSQPQHF.

In this sample, this clonotype turned up many times. The chain carries TRBV7-6 and TRBJ2-3, with 7 bases lining up with TRBD2. V dropped 3 bases and J dropped 12; count of bases not matched to a gene: 6. Germline values: CDR1 SGHVS, CDR2 FNYEAQ. The length of the CDR3 is 12 residues. The CDR3 region is CASSLGGPGQYF. The DNA for the CDR3 is TGTGCCAGCAGCTTGGGAGGGCCTGGACAGTATTTT.

Many counts were recorded for this clonotype. The DNA for the CDR3 is TGTGCTAGTGGTTTGGCAATACAAGAGACCCAGTACTTC. Its protein product is CASGLAIQETQYF. The genes are TRBV12-5 and TRBJ2-5; D is ambiguous. The germline CDR1 and CDR2 sequences are LGHNT and FRNRAP. There are 13 residues in the CDR3. Trimming pared 1 base from V and 2 bases from J, leaving 5 bases between.

V gene TRBV5-3 combines with J gene TRBJ1-2; no definite D call. TRBV5-3 is treated as an ORF (open reading frame) with a function not yet certain. The V end lost 8 bases, the J end lost 1 base, and 15 bases lay between the germline ends. This CDR3 region has 14 residues. The CDR3 nucleotides are TGTGCCAGCGGCTTGGATCACTTTAACTATGGCTACACCTTC. It specifies CASGLDHFNYGYTF.

With respect to this clonotype: A much bigger clone sits one base away, suggesting this may be a read error. V usage is TRBV6-2 or TRBV6-3 and J usage is TRBJ2-1; 13 nucleotides match TRBD2. CDR1 is MNHEY and CDR2 is SVGEGT in the germline V gene. The CDR3 runs to 14 residues. The ends lost 11 bases at V and 6 bases at J; junction bases unmatched: 7. The CDR3 coding sequence is TGTGCCGGCACTAGCGGGGGGGCTGGCAATGAGCAGTTCTTC. Encoded protein: CAGTSGGAGNEQFF.

In this sample, this clonotype turned up a few times. The genes are TRBV6-2 or TRBV6-3 and TRBJ2-1; D unclear. Germline V lookup: CDR1 MNHEY, CDR2 SVGEGT. The length of the CDR3 is 13 residues. The V end was cut by 3 bases, the J end by 9 bases, with 12 bases between. The CDR3 nucleotides read TGTGCCAGCAGTTATTTCGCTAGTAGTGAGCAGTTCTTC. Protein: CASSYFASSEQFF.

This clonotype was picked up many times. This chain connects TRBV20-1 to TRBJ2-3; 14 bases match TRBD2. The V gene end was trimmed by 3 bases and the J gene end by 6 bases; junction bases not matched to a gene: 8. The germline gives CDR1 DFQATT, CDR2 SNEGSKA (reference sequence). The CDR3 contains 16 residues. The CDR3 DNA is TGCAGTGCTAGCTATGGACTAGCGGGAGGTCGGGATACGCAGTATTTT. Encoded protein: CSASYGLAGGRDTQYF.

This clonotype has only a few counts. Here the CDR3 DNA reads TGTGCCAGCAGCGCTGCCCGAGGGGTTCAAGAGGGGCACGGGGAGCTGTTTTTT. As protein: CASSAARGVQEGHGELFF. The chain combines TRBV9 with TRBJ2-2; either TRBD1 or TRBD2 may fit D (5 bases each). This CDR3 is 18 amino acids long. Germline V gene data show CDR1 as SGDLS and CDR2 as YYNGEE. Trimming removed 3 bases at V and 7 bases at J, with 25 bases between.

V is TRBV14 and J is TRBJ1-4; no firm D call. The CDR3 runs to 18 residues. Germline assignment: CDR1 SGHDN and CDR2 FVKESK. Deletions cut 0 bases from V and 5 bases from J, with 19 bases between. The CDR3 protein is CASSQESGQVLVNEKLFF. The CDR3 DNA follows: TGTGCCAGCAGCCAAGAAAGTGGGCAGGTGCTTGTCAATGAAAAACTGTTTTTT.

This clonotype was recorded many times. The rearrangement links TRBV28 to TRBJ1-1, with 10 bases matching TRBD1. V lost 4 bases and J lost 0; bases outside the gene matches: 2. This CDR3 contains 15 residues. The germline gives CDR1 MDHEN, CDR2 SYDVKM. This CDR3 reads CASSWTGGMNTEAFF. The DNA for the CDR3 is TGTGCCAGCAGTTGGACAGGGGGGATGAACACTGAAGCTTTCTTT.

On this clonotype itself: A read error may account for a junction end that differs from germline. The CDR3 region is CTSSFLGQAQETQYF. In nucleotides, the CDR3 is TGTACCAGCAGTTTCCTTGGACAGGCCCAAGAGACCCAGTACTTC. The chain couples TRBV12-3 or TRBV12-4 to TRBJ2-5; TRBD1 matches 7 bases. The CDR3 is 15 amino acids.

This clonotype was seen many times. The chain has TRBV7-9 and TRBJ2-7, with D maybe TRBD1 (6 bases). The CDR3 is 13 amino acids. Germline CDR1 reads SEHNR; CDR2 reads FQNEAQ (reference sequence). V was cut by 1 base and J by 8 bases, with 12 bases left in between. The CDR3 spells CASSLGGQPQQYF. In nucleotides, the CDR3 is TGTGCCAGCAGCTTAGGGGGGCAGCCCCAGCAGTACTTC.

Points on this clonotype: A much larger clone differs by one base, so this may be a read error. V usage is TRBV20-1 and J usage is TRBJ2-5, with 14 bases that match TRBD2. This CDR3 has 18 amino acids. Germline CDR1 and CDR2: DFQATT and SNEGSKA (reference sequence). CDR3 protein: CSARGGLAGARYQEPQYF. The DNA for the CDR3 is TGCAGTGCTAGAGGGGGACTAGCGGGGGCCCGGTACCAAGAGCCCCAGTACTTC.

This clonotype was counted at least ten times. The V call is TRBV28, the J call TRBJ2-2; a weak D match, TRBD1 (7 bases). V was shortened by 3 bases and J by 7 bases, with 15 bases between the two germline ends. The CDR3 is 15 amino acids. CDR1 is MDHEN, CDR2 SYDVKM, per germline. For the CDR3, the DNA is TGTGCCAGCAGTTTCGGACAGGAGGGACTCGGGGAGCTGTTTTTT. Amino acid sequence: CASSFGQEGLGELFF.